The 14 T cell receptor beta chains given below trace back to one sample, sequenced in a study of regulatory T cells in long-lasting Graves disease. Time point meaning: newly diagnosed GD, antithyroid drugs for less than 3 months. Extracted PBMC RNA gave rise to the TCR library. iRepertoire HTBI primers and Arm-PCR of CDR3 regions built TCR beta libraries. TCRdb reprocessed the multiplex PCR reads with MiXCR, giving one entry per CDR3 protein. The table shows about 220,000 distinct CDR3 sequences, with about 17% occurring only once. Here the sequenced sample was peripheral blood mononuclear cells (PBMCs), taken at new diagnosis, from a patient treated with antithyroid drugs. Every receptor here comes from a female donor with Graves disease.

This clonotype was picked up many times. This chain connects TRBV9 to TRBJ2-7, with D hard to call. The CDR3 is 13 residues long. CDR1 and CDR2 (germline): SGDLS, YYNGEE. Trimming took 4 bases from V and 0 from J, leaving 8 bases between them. Here the CDR3 reads CASSIGPSYEQYF. The CDR3 DNA reads as TGTGCCAGCAGCATAGGGCCCTCCTACGAGCAGTACTTC.

This clonotype was seen many times. The rearrangement joins TRBV6-1 to TRBJ1-2; 9 bases align to TRBD1. This CDR3 is 14 amino acids long. The V gene end was trimmed by 6 bases and the J gene end by 6 bases; junction bases not matched to a gene: 8. Germline-derived CDR1 and CDR2 are MNHNS and SASEGT. Written as DNA, the CDR3 is TGTGCCAGCAGCTATCGACAGGGGGTTGATGGCTACACCTTC. It specifies CASSYRQGVDGYTF.

This clonotype was recorded at least ten times. This chain joins TRBV6-5 and TRBJ1-1, with TRBD1 as a possible D gene (6 bases). Germline CDR1 MNHEY, CDR2 SVGAGI. V was trimmed by 4 bases and J by 4 bases, leaving 16 bases between them. This CDR3 contains 15 residues. In nucleotides, the CDR3 is TGTGCCAGCAGTTCACCTCGGGGGGGCACCACTGAAGCTTTCTTT. Translation: CASSSPRGGTTEAFF.

This clonotype was recorded at least ten times. This rearrangement joins TRBV7-2 to TRBJ2-5, with 7 nucleotides matching TRBD1. The CDR3 length is 14 residues. V dropped 3 bases and J dropped 4; count of bases not matched to a gene: 5. CDR1 and CDR2 from the germline V gene are SGHTA and FQGNSA. The CDR3 loop reads CASSFQTGRETQYF. The DNA for the CDR3 is TGTGCCAGCAGCTTCCAGACAGGGCGAGAGACCCAGTACTTC.

This clonotype occurred many times. This chain connects TRBV25-1 to TRBJ1-2, with D possibly TRBD1 on 5 matching bases. Per germline, CDR1 MGHDK and CDR2 SYGVNS. CDR3 length: 13 residues. V was cut by 4 bases and J by 3 bases, with 9 bases left in between. Here the CDR3 DNA reads TGTGCCAGCAGTGCCGACAGCTACTATGGCTACACCTTC. It translates to CASSADSYYGYTF.

This clonotype was detected many times. This chain uses TRBV28 with TRBJ1-1, with D hard to call. The CDR3 totals 17 residues. Trimming pared 4 bases from V and 0 bases from J, leaving 18 bases between. CDR1 and CDR2 from the germline V gene are MDHEN and SYDVKM. The CDR3 DNA follows: TGTGCCAGCAGTTCCAGGACCTACTCTGGGATGAACACTGAAGCTTTCTTT. It codes for CASSSRTYSGMNTEAFF. Variable domain in full (rest from reference TRBV28 and TRBJ1-1): DVKVTQSSRYLVKRTGEKVFLECVQDMDHENMFWYRQDPGLGLRLIYFSYDVKMKEKGDIPEGYSVSREKKERFSLILESASTNQTSMYLCASSSRTYSGMNTEAFFGQGTRLTVV.

This clonotype was observed at least ten times. V is TRBV20-1 and J is TRBJ2-3; 8 bases line up with TRBD1. The germline V gene encodes CDR1 DFQATT and CDR2 SNEGSKA (reference sequence). There are 15 residues in the CDR3. The V segment lost 0 bases and the J segment 4 bases; nucleotides outside the gene matches: 6. CDR3 region: CSARDYRGASDTQYF. The CDR3 bases are TGCAGTGCTAGAGATTACAGGGGGGCCTCAGATACGCAGTATTTT.

Comment on this clonotype: A much larger clonotype is one base distant, so this may be a read error. The chain has TRBV28 and TRBJ2-7; 10 bases align to TRBD2. CDR1 MDHEN and CDR2 SYDVKM come from the germline V gene. The CDR3 contains 15 residues. V shed 6 bases, J shed 2 bases, and the junction held 7 bases outside the gene matches. CDR3 DNA: TGTGCCAGCAGCCAAGGGACTAGCGTACCCTACGAGCAGTACTTC. It is translated as CASSQGTSVPYEQYF.

Concerning this clonotype: At one of its ends the junction is not consistent with the germline gene, which may arise from a read error. The chain links TRBV12-3 or TRBV12-4 to TRBJ1-4; maybe TRBD1 (6 bases). The CDR3 covers 13 residues. Here the CDR3 DNA reads TGTGCCAGCAGTTTATCAGGGGATGAAAACCTGTTTTTT. Its protein is CASSLSGDENLFF.

This clonotype was recorded at least ten times. The chain carries TRBV20-1 and TRBJ1-5; 9 bases are shared with TRBD1. Germline CDR1 and CDR2: DFQATT and SNEGSKA (reference sequence). The J segment lost 0 bases and the V segment lost 3 bases, leaving 3 bases of the junction unmatched. This CDR3 has 15 residues. CDR3 bases: TGCAGTGCTAGGACAGGGGGAAATAGCAATCAGCCCCAGCATTTT. Its protein is CSARTGGNSNQPQHF.

The chain combines TRBV6-1 with TRBJ2-3; 10 positions agree with TRBD2. The CDR3 covers 14 residues. With 7 bases clipped from V and 2 bases from J, the junction kept 3 bases outside the gene matches. From germline, CDR1 is MNHNS and CDR2 SASEGT. In nucleotides, the CDR3 is TGTGCCAGCACAACTAGCGGGAACACAGATACGCAGTATTTT. This translates into CASTTSGNTDTQYF.

This clonotype came up many times. The J gene is TRBJ1-5, the V gene TRBV12-3 or TRBV12-4; D call uncertain. This CDR3 contains 15 residues. Trimming removed 5 bases at V and 1 base at J, with 12 bases between. CDR3 nucleotides: TGTGCCAGCAGTCCCGCCCCCGGGAGCAATCAGCCCCAGCATTTT. It translates to CASSPAPGSNQPQHF.

There are many counts of this clonotype. This sequence joins TRBV28 and TRBJ2-2; D might be TRBD1 (6 bases). The CDR3 has 15 amino acids. Trimming pared 10 bases from V and 7 bases from J, leaving 22 bases between. CDR1 is MDHEN, CDR2 SYDVKM, per germline. The CDR3 sequence: CATKTGGKQVGELFF. In DNA, the CDR3 is TGTGCCACCAAGACAGGAGGCAAACAAGTCGGGGAGCTGTTTTTT.

This clonotype was counted at least ten times. This chain joins TRBV19 and TRBJ1-2, with no clear D. The V end lost 5 bases, the J end lost 8 bases, and 15 bases lay between the germline ends. Germline V lookup: CDR1 LNHDA, CDR2 SQIVND (reference sequence). CDR3 length: 13 residues. The DNA for the CDR3 is TGTGCCAGTAGTTTGGGAGGCCTATTAGGCTACACCTTC. Translation: CASSLGGLLGYTF.